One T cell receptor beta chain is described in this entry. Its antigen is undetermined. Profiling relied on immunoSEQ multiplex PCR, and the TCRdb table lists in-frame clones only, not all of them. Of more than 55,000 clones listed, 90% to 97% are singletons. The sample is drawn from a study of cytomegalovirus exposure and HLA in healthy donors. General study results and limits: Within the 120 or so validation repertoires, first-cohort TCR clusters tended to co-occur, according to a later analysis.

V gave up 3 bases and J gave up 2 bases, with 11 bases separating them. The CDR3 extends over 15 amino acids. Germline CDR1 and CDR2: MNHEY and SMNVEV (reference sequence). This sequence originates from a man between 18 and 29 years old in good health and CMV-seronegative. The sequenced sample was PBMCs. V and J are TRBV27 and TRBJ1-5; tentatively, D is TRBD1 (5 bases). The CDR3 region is CASSFGGRGNQPQHF. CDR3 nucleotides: TGTGCCAGCAGTTTCGGGGGTCGGGGCAATCAGCCCCAGCATTTT.